This is a list of T cell receptor beta chains from one sample in a study of vaccination and CD4 T cells after COVID-19. These TCRs are of unknown antigen specificity. Each CDR3 protein is one row after TCRdb ran MiXCR on the PCR reads. Among some 9,000 distinct CDR3 sequences, around 48% were seen once, and the ten largest hold 25% to 30%. The material sequenced was CD4+ T cells from blood, cultured in vitro. The receptor source for this set is a human donor in good health. Each CDR3 is given without its conserved first and last residue.

13	TRBV2	TRBJ2-1	ASSESASSYNEQF
15	TRBV19	TRBJ1-1	ASSPRGGVAGSTEAF
13	TRBV28	TRBJ2-1	ASSSPSASYNEQF
12	TRBV11-2	TRBJ2-7	ASSSPGLTYEQY
13	TRBV2	TRBJ2-7	ASSRDRGSPYEQY
10	TRBV6-5	TRBJ1-5	ASSYSRQPQH
13	TRBV4-3	TRBJ2-5	ASSQDREFGETQY
15	TRBV7-6	TRBJ1-4	ASSLDGGSGTGEKLF
13	TRBV9	TRBJ2-2	ASSVGGRLAGELF
15	TRBV6-2/TRBV6-3	TRBJ2-1	ASSTRTSGRFYNEQF
10	TRBV2	TRBJ1-2	ASSPGGYGYT
12	TRBV7-9	TRBJ1-4	ASSATGIEEKLF
15	TRBV6-2/TRBV6-3	TRBJ2-3	ASSYPIGEGRTDTQY
14	TRBV6-1	TRBJ1-1	ASRSRGGTANTEAF